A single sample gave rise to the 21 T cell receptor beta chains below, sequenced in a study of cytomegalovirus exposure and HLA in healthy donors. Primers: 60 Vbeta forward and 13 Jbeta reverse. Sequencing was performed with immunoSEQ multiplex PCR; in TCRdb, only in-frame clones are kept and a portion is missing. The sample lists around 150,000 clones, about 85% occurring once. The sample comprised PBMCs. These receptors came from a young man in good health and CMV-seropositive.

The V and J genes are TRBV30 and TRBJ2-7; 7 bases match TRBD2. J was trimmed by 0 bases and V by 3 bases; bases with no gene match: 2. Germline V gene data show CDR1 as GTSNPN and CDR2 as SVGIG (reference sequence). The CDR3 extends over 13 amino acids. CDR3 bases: TGTGCCTGGAGCACGGGGGGCTCCTACGAGCAGTACTTC. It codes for CAWSTGGSYEQYF. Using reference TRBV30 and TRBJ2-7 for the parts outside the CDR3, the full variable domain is SQTIHQWPATLVQPVGSPLSLECTVEGTSNPNLYWYRQAAGRGLQLLFYSVGIGQISSEVPQNLSASRPQDRQFILSSKKLLLSDSGFYLCAWSTGGSYEQYFGPGTRLTVT.

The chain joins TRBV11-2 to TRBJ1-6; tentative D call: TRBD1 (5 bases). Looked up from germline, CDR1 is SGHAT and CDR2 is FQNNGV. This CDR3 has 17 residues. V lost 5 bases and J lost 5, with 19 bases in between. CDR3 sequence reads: CASSKRQPRTNNSPLHF. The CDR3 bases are TGTGCCAGCAGCAAACGACAGCCTCGAACCAATAATTCACCCCTCCACTTT.

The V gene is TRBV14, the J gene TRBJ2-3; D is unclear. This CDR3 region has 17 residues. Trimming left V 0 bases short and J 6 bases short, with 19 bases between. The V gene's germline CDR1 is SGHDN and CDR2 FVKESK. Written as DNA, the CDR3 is TGTGCCAGCAGCCAAGATGTTGGGCTATCTCCCCCGGATACGCAGTATTTT. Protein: CASSQDVGLSPPDTQYF.

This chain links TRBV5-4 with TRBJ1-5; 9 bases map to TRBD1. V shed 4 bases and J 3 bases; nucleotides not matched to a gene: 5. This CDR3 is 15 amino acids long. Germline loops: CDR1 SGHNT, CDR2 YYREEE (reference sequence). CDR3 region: CASSPGTGSNQPQHF. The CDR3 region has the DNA TGTGCCAGCAGCCCCGGGACAGGGTCCAATCAGCCCCAGCATTTT.

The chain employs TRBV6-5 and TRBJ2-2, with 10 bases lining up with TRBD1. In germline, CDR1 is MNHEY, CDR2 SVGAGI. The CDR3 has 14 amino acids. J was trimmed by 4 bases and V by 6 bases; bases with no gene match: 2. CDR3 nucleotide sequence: TGTGCCAGCAGATGGGACAGGGGCACCGGGGAGCTGTTTTTT. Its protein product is CASRWDRGTGELFF.

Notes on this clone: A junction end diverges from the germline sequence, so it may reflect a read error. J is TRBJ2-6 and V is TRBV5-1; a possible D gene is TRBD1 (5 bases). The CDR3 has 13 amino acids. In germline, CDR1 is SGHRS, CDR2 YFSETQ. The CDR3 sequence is CASSTIGANGLTF. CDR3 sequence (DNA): TGCGCCAGCAGCACGATTGGGGCCAACGGCCTGACTTTC.

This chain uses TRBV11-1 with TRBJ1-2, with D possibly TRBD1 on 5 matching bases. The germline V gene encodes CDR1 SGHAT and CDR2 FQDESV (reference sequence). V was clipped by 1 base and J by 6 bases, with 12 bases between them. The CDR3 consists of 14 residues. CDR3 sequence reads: CASSLGQGADGYTF. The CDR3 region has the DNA TGTGCCAGCAGCTTAGGCCAAGGGGCGGATGGCTACACCTTC.

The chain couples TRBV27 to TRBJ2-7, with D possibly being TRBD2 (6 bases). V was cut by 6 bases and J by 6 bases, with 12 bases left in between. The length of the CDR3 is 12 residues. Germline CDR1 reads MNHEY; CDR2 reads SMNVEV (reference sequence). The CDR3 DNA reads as TGTGCCAGCAGCCGAGGAGGGCTCGAGCAGTACTTC. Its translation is CASSRGGLEQYF.

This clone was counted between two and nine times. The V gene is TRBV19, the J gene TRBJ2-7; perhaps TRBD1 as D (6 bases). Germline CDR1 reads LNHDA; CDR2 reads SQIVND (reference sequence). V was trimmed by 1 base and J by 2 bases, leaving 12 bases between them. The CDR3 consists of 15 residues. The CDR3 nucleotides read TGTGCCAGTAGTATAGGCAGGGGCCCCGCCTACGAGCAGTACTTC. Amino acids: CASSIGRGPAYEQYF.

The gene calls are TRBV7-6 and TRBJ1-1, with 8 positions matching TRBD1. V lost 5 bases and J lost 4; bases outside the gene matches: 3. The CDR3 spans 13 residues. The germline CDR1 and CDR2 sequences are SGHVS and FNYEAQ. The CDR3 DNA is TGTGCCAGCAGCCAGACAGGGGTCACTGAAGCTTTCTTT. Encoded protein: CASSQTGVTEAFF.

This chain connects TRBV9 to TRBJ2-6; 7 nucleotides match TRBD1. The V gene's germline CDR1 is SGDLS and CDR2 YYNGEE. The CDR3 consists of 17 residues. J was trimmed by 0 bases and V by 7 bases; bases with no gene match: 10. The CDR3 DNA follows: TGTGCCAGCGGGCCACGGGACAGCGTCTCTGGGGCCAACGTCCTGACTTTC. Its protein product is CASGPRDSVSGANVLTF.

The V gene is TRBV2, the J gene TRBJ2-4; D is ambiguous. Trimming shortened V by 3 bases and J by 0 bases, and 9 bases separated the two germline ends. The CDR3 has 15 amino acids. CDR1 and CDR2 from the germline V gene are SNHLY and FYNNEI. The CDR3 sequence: CASSEPGVAKNIQYF. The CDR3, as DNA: TGTGCCAGCAGTGAGCCAGGCGTAGCCAAAAACATTCAGTACTTC.

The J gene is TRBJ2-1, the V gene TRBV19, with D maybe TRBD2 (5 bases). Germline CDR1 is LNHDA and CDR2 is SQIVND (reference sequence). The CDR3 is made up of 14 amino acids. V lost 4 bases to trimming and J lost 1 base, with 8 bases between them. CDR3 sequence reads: CASSNLASYNEQFF. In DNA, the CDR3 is TGTGCCAGTAGTAATCTAGCATCCTACAATGAGCAGTTCTTC.

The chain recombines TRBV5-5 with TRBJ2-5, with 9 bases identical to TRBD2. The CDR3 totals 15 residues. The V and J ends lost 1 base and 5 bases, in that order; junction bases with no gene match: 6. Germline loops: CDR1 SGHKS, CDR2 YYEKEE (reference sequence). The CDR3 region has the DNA TGTGCCAGCAGCTTGCTCGCGGGGGGGCCTGAGACCCAGTACTTC. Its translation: CASSLLAGGPETQYF.

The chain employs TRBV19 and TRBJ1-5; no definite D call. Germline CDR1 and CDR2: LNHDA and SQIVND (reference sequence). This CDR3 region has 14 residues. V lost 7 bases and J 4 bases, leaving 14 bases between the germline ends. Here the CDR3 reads CASKEGMGNQPQHF. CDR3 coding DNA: TGTGCCAGTAAGGAGGGAATGGGTAATCAGCCCCAGCATTTT.

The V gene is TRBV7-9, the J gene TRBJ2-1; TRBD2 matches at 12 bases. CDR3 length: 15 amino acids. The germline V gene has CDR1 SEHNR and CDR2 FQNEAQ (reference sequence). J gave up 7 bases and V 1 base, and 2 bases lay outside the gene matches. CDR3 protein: CASSLGLAGGNEQFF. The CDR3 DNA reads TGTGCCAGCAGCTTAGGCCTAGCGGGGGGGAATGAGCAGTTCTTC. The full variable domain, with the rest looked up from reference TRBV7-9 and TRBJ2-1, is DTGVSQNPRHKITKRGQNVTFRCDPISEHNRLYWYRQTLGQGPEFLTYFQNEAQLEKSRLLSDRFSAERPKGSFSTLEIQRTEQGDSAMYLCASSLGLAGGNEQFFGPGTRLTVL.

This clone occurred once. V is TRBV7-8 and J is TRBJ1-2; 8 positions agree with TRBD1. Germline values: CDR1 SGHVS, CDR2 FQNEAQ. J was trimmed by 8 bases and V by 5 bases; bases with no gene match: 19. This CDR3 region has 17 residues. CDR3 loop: CASSPGGGTGHSRGYTF. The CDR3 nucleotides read TGTGCCAGCAGCCCAGGAGGGGGGACAGGACATTCACGGGGCTACACCTTC.

The CDR3 region is CASSQGYSYEQYF. Here the CDR3 DNA reads TGTGCCAGCAGCCAGGGGTACTCCTACGAGCAGTACTTC. The chain uses TRBV7-6 and TRBJ2-7, with a weak D call TRBD1 (6 bases). V lost 5 bases to trimming and J lost 0 bases, with 8 bases between them. Germline CDR1 reads SGHVS; CDR2 reads FNYEAQ. The CDR3 is 13 residues long. Combining the CDR3 with reference TRBV7-6 and TRBJ2-7 gives the whole variable domain GAGVSQSPRYKVTKRGQDVALRCDPISGHVSLYWYRQALGQGPEFLTYFNYEAQQDKSGLPNDRFSAERPEGSISTLTIQRTEQRDSAMYRCASSQGYSYEQYFGPGTRLTVT.

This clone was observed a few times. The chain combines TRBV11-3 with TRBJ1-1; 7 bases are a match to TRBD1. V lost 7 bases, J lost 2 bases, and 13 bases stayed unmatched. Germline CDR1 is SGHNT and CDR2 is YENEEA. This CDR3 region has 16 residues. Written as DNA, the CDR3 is TGTGCCAGCACGACTCCCGAGACAGGGTCCAACACTGAAGCTTTCTTT. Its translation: CASTTPETGSNTEAFF. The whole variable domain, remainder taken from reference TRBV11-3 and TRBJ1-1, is EAGVVQSPRYKIIEKKQPVAFWCNPISGHNTLYWYLQNLGQGPELLIRYENEEAVDDSQLPKDRFSAERLKGVDSTLKIQPAELGDSAVYLCASTTPETGSNTEAFFGQGTRLTVV.

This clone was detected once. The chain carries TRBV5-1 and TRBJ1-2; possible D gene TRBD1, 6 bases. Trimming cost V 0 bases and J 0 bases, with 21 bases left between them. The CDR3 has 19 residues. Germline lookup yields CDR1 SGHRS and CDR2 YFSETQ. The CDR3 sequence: CASSLDGWGQQSPNYGYTF. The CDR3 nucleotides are TGCGCCAGCAGCTTGGACGGCTGGGGGCAGCAGTCCCCTAACTATGGCTACACCTTC.

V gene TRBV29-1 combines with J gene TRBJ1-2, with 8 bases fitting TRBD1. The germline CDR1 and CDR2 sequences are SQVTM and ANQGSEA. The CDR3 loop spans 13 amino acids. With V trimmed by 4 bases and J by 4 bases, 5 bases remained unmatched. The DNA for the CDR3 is TGCAGCGTTGGGGGAACAGGGGGCTATGGCTACACCTTC. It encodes CSVGGTGGYGYTF.